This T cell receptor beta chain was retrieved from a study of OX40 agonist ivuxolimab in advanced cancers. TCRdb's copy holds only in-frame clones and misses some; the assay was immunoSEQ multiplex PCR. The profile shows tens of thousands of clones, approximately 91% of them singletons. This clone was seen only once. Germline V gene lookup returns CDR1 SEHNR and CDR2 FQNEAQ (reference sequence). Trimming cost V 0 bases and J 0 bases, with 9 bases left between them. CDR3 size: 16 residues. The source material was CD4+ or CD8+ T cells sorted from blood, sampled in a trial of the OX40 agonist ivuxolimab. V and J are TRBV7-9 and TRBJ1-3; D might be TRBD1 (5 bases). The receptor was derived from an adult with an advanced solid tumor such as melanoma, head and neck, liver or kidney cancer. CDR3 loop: CASSLAGGTSGNTIYF. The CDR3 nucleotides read TGTGCCAGCAGCTTAGCGGGAGGGACCTCTGGAAACACCATATATTTT. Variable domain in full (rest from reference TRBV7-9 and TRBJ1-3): DTGVSQNPRHKITKRGQNVTFRCDPISEHNRLYWYRQTLGQGPEFLTYFQNEAQLEKSRLLSDRFSAERPKGSFSTLEIQRTEQGDSAMYLCASSLAGGTSGNTIYFGEGSWLTVV.